The 2 T cell receptor beta chains presented below share a single source sample, sequenced in a study of beta chain features in type 1 diabetes. Every isolated RNA sample was fully reverse transcribed, so sequencing captured expressed TCRB transcripts. Here immunoSEQ multiplex PCR was the method, and the copy in TCRdb shows in-frame clones only, minus some. Of under 300,000 clones in the sample, about 8.5% were seen once. Material: central memory CD4+ T cells from blood. These receptors were collected from a woman under 30 in good health.

The chain employs TRBV7-3 and TRBJ2-1; 10 bases fit TRBD2. Germline values: CDR1 SGHTA, CDR2 FQGTGA. V lost 4 bases and J lost 12; bases outside the gene matches: 12. CDR3 length equals 15 residues. In nucleotides, the CDR3 is TGTGCCAGCAGCTCCTCTAGCGGGAGCGGGCTTCGGCAGTTCTTC. It translates to CASSSSSGSGLRQFF.

The chain employs TRBV5-4 and TRBJ2-5, with 7 bases identical to TRBD1. Germline CDR1 and CDR2: SGHNT and YYREEE (reference sequence). The CDR3 extends over 14 amino acids. V was pared by 0 bases and J by 5 bases, with 4 bases of the junction left unmatched. The CDR3 DNA is TGTGCCAGCAGCTTGGACAGGGGCGGGGAGACCCAGTACTTC. Translating gives CASSLDRGGETQYF.